This TCR beta chain appears in the sequencing data of a study of blood T cell repertoires in COVID-19. The wider study: PBMCs, B-cell-depleted T cells, or T cells provided the cDNA or gDNA that made up the material.

Germline V gene sequence: CDR1 LGHNA, CDR2 YSLEER. This CDR3 contains 15 residues. V lost 5 bases to trimming and J lost 6 bases; unmatched junction nucleotides: 9. Authors' methods: Reference gene primer amplification yielded estimated nucleated cell counts. The data were produced by immunoSEQ multiplex PCR, yet TCRdb's version contains in-frame clones alone and is incomplete. The DNA gave D and trimming, while V, J and clone size come from that table. Among 60,000 or so clones listed, 65% to 90% were seen once. The TCR comes from a human donor in a cohort sampled during active COVID-19. Material: peripheral blood. The chain is built from TRBV4-3 and TRBJ1-2, with 10 bases matching TRBD1. As DNA, the CDR3 is TGCGCCAGCAGCGGAGGACAGGGGGAGGGTAATGGCTACACCTTC. Translated: CASSGGQGEGNGYTF.